Listed below are T cell receptor beta chains from one sample, sequenced in a study of CD8 T cells in Susac syndrome. Each CDR3 protein gets one entry after TCRdb re-called the immunoSEQ multiplex PCR reads with MiXCR. The repertoire has about 120,000 distinct CDR3 sequences, 85% to 95% of them found once; the top ten carry approximately 0.13%. The sequencing input was CD4+ T cells from PBMCs. These receptors were taken from a human donor in good health. CDR3s include the opening cysteine and the closing phenylalanine or tryptophan. The order of the fields is D gene, V gene, J gene, clone size, CDR3 DNA, CDR3 protein. The D gene is left open where the match is weak. Clone size is shown for a subset of rows, as once, few, many or a class of expanded clone.

d_call: .; v_call: TRBV10-3; j_call: TRBJ2-4; clone_size: .; cdr3_nt: TGTGCCATCAGTGAGAGGGACCTAATAGCCAAAAACATTCAGTACTTC; cdr3_aa: CAISERDLIAKNIQYF
d_call: .; v_call: TRBV25-1; j_call: TRBJ1-3; clone_size: .; cdr3_nt: TGTGCCAGCAGTGAATCCGGATCTGGAAACACCATATATTTT; cdr3_aa: CASSESGSGNTIYF
d_call: TRBD2; v_call: TRBV6-5; j_call: TRBJ2-7; clone_size: .; cdr3_nt: TGTGCCAGCAGCCCCTACAGCGGGGGTTACGAGCAGTACTTC; cdr3_aa: CASSPYSGGYEQYF
d_call: TRBD2; v_call: TRBV27; j_call: TRBJ2-3; clone_size: .; cdr3_nt: TGTGCCAGCAGTTTATCAGCGGGGGGGTACTTAGATACGCAGTATTTT; cdr3_aa: CASSLSAGGYLDTQYF
d_call: .; v_call: TRBV28; j_call: TRBJ1-3; clone_size: .; cdr3_nt: TGTGCCAGCAGTTTATCCGGCAAGAGTCAGATCGCCTCTGGAAACACCATATATTTT; cdr3_aa: CASSLSGKSQIASGNTIYF
d_call: .; v_call: TRBV29-1; j_call: TRBJ1-5; clone_size: .; cdr3_nt: TGCAGCGTCGCCTCCGGGGCAGGTGGCAATCAGCCCCAGCATTTT; cdr3_aa: CSVASGAGGNQPQHF
d_call: .; v_call: TRBV19; j_call: TRBJ1-1; clone_size: .; cdr3_nt: TGTGCCAGTAGTATTCGACGTATAAACACTGAAGCTTTCTTT; cdr3_aa: CASSIRRINTEAFF
d_call: .; v_call: TRBV15; j_call: TRBJ2-3; clone_size: .; cdr3_nt: TGTGCCACCAGCAGATCCACAGATACGCAGTATTTT; cdr3_aa: CATSRSTDTQYF
d_call: .; v_call: TRBV6-2/TRBV6-3; j_call: TRBJ2-6; clone_size: .; cdr3_nt: TGTGCCAGCAAAGGACTCTATCCTGGGGCCAACGTCCTGACTTTC; cdr3_aa: CASKGLYPGANVLTF
d_call: .; v_call: TRBV7-9; j_call: TRBJ1-4; clone_size: once; cdr3_nt: TGTGCCAGCAGCCTCCGACAGGCAACTAATGAAAAACTGTTTTTT; cdr3_aa: CASSLRQATNEKLFF
d_call: .; v_call: TRBV9; j_call: TRBJ2-7; clone_size: .; cdr3_nt: TGTGCCAGCAGCGTAGAAGGTAGCAGATCCTACGAGCAGTACTTC; cdr3_aa: CASSVEGSRSYEQYF
d_call: TRBD1; v_call: TRBV7-9; j_call: TRBJ1-1; clone_size: .; cdr3_nt: TGTGCCAGCACCGGACAGGGGGACACTGAAGCTTTCTTT; cdr3_aa: CASTGQGDTEAFF
d_call: .; v_call: TRBV7-9; j_call: TRBJ2-2; clone_size: .; cdr3_nt: TGTGCCAGCACCCCCCCCAGGACCAACACCGGGGAGCTGTTTTTT; cdr3_aa: CASTPPRTNTGELFF
d_call: TRBD1; v_call: TRBV29-1; j_call: TRBJ2-5; clone_size: .; cdr3_nt: TGCAGCGTTGCCGGGACAGGGAAAGACACCCAGTACTTC; cdr3_aa: CSVAGTGKDTQYF
d_call: TRBD2; v_call: TRBV12-3/TRBV12-4; j_call: TRBJ2-5; clone_size: .; cdr3_nt: TGTGCCAGCAGTTTTGGCGGGAGGGCGGGCCAGACCCAGTACTTC; cdr3_aa: CASSFGGRAGQTQYF
d_call: TRBD1; v_call: TRBV7-8; j_call: TRBJ2-1; clone_size: .; cdr3_nt: TGTGCCAGCAGCTTAGAGAGGGACAGGGGTTTGAATGAGCAGTTCTTC; cdr3_aa: CASSLERDRGLNEQFF
d_call: TRBD1; v_call: TRBV5-1; j_call: TRBJ1-1; clone_size: .; cdr3_nt: TGCGCCAGCAGCCCTCAGGACAGGGGGCGAACTGAAGCTTTCTTT; cdr3_aa: CASSPQDRGRTEAFF
d_call: TRBD2; v_call: TRBV20-1; j_call: TRBJ2-5; clone_size: .; cdr3_nt: TGCAGTGCTCCTCAAGCGGGGGGGCGTGAGACCCAGTACTTC; cdr3_aa: CSAPQAGGRETQYF
d_call: TRBD2; v_call: TRBV9; j_call: TRBJ2-1; clone_size: .; cdr3_nt: TGTGCCAGCAGCGTAGACGGGACTAGCGACAATGAGCAGTTCTTC; cdr3_aa: CASSVDGTSDNEQFF
d_call: TRBD1; v_call: TRBV20-1; j_call: TRBJ2-1; clone_size: .; cdr3_nt: TGCAGTGCTAGAGAGACAGGGGGCTCCTACAATGAGCAGTTCTTC; cdr3_aa: CSARETGGSYNEQFF
d_call: .; v_call: TRBV19; j_call: TRBJ1-1; clone_size: .; cdr3_nt: TGTGCCAGTAGACCTGCATTGAACACTGAAGCTTTCTTT; cdr3_aa: CASRPALNTEAFF
d_call: TRBD1; v_call: TRBV18; j_call: TRBJ1-3; clone_size: .; cdr3_nt: TGTGCCAGCTCAACCGACAGGGGGGGAAACACCATATATTTT; cdr3_aa: CASSTDRGGNTIYF
d_call: TRBD2; v_call: TRBV7-2; j_call: TRBJ2-7; clone_size: once; cdr3_nt: TGTGCCAGCAGCCTGGAGCGGGGGGGCCTGGATTACGAGCAGTACTTC; cdr3_aa: CASSLERGGLDYEQYF
d_call: .; v_call: TRBV29-1; j_call: TRBJ1-4; clone_size: .; cdr3_nt: TGCAGCATTGAAGAGACTCGCGGTTCCGGGGAAAAACTGTTTTTT; cdr3_aa: CSIEETRGSGEKLFF
d_call: .; v_call: TRBV5-4; j_call: TRBJ2-7; clone_size: once; cdr3_nt: TGTGCCAGCAGAGCTGGTACCGGGACTTACGAGCAGTACTTC; cdr3_aa: CASRAGTGTYEQYF
d_call: .; v_call: TRBV7-9; j_call: TRBJ1-2; clone_size: .; cdr3_nt: TGTGCCAGCAGCCGCGGTGGGGCTAACTATGGCTACACCTTC; cdr3_aa: CASSRGGANYGYTF
d_call: TRBD1; v_call: TRBV5-6; j_call: TRBJ2-2; clone_size: .; cdr3_nt: TGTGCCAGCAGCTTAAGACGGACAGGGGGCTTCGCCGGGGAGCTGTTTTTT; cdr3_aa: CASSLRRTGGFAGELFF
d_call: TRBD2; v_call: TRBV10-3; j_call: TRBJ2-1; clone_size: .; cdr3_nt: TGTGCCATCAGTGAACTAGCGGGAGGAAACAATGAGCAGTTCTTC; cdr3_aa: CAISELAGGNNEQFF
d_call: TRBD2; v_call: TRBV20-1; j_call: TRBJ2-5; clone_size: .; cdr3_nt: TGCAGTGCTAGGTTCGCGCGGGGGGAGATAACGAAAGAGACCCAGTACTTC; cdr3_aa: CSARFARGEITKETQYF
d_call: TRBD1; v_call: TRBV27; j_call: TRBJ2-5; clone_size: .; cdr3_nt: TGTGCCAGCATGAGCCAAGGGACAGGGCTAGAGACCCAGTACTTC; cdr3_aa: CASMSQGTGLETQYF
d_call: .; v_call: TRBV6-5; j_call: TRBJ1-2; clone_size: .; cdr3_nt: TGTGCCAGCAGCTCAGACGGGGGCTATGGCTACACCTTC; cdr3_aa: CASSSDGGYGYTF
d_call: .; v_call: TRBV7-9; j_call: TRBJ1-4; clone_size: .; cdr3_nt: TGTGCCAGCACGCTCTCGGGCCCCCAAGACAAACTGTTTTTT; cdr3_aa: CASTLSGPQDKLFF
d_call: TRBD1; v_call: TRBV7-2; j_call: TRBJ1-5; clone_size: .; cdr3_nt: TGTGCCAGCACCCTAGGGGGCGGGTCCAATCAGCCCCAGCATTTT; cdr3_aa: CASTLGGGSNQPQHF
d_call: TRBD1; v_call: TRBV4-1; j_call: TRBJ1-1; clone_size: .; cdr3_nt: TGCGCCAGCAGCCAAGATCGAATCCGACAGGGTCGCCCTGAAGCTTTCTTT; cdr3_aa: CASSQDRIRQGRPEAFF
d_call: TRBD1; v_call: TRBV6-5; j_call: TRBJ1-1; clone_size: once; cdr3_nt: TGTGCCAGCAGTTGGGGACAGGGGTACACTGAAGCTTTCTTT; cdr3_aa: CASSWGQGYTEAFF
d_call: .; v_call: TRBV6-5; j_call: TRBJ2-7; clone_size: .; cdr3_nt: TGTGCCAGCAGTTACCCGGCCCAAGCAGGCGAGCAGTACTTC; cdr3_aa: CASSYPAQAGEQYF
d_call: TRBD1; v_call: TRBV7-9; j_call: TRBJ2-7; clone_size: .; cdr3_nt: TGTGCCAGCAGCCTCTGGCGGACCCGACAGGGATCCTACGAGCAGTACTTC; cdr3_aa: CASSLWRTRQGSYEQYF
d_call: TRBD2; v_call: TRBV5-1; j_call: TRBJ2-7; clone_size: .; cdr3_nt: TGCGCCAGCAGCTTACGGGGACTAGAGCAGTACTTC; cdr3_aa: CASSLRGLEQYF
d_call: .; v_call: TRBV6-1; j_call: TRBJ1-3; clone_size: .; cdr3_nt: TGTGCCAGCCGGGCAAACCCTGGAAACACCATATATTTT; cdr3_aa: CASRANPGNTIYF
d_call: .; v_call: TRBV7-2; j_call: TRBJ2-3; clone_size: .; cdr3_nt: TGTGCCAGCACGGAGGGGCCGATGACAGATACGCAGTATTTT; cdr3_aa: CASTEGPMTDTQYF
d_call: .; v_call: TRBV3-1; j_call: TRBJ2-1; clone_size: once; cdr3_nt: TGTGCCAGCAGCCAAGTGGGGGAGCAGTTCTTC; cdr3_aa: CASSQVGEQFF
d_call: .; v_call: TRBV2; j_call: TRBJ1-5; clone_size: .; cdr3_nt: TGTGCCAGCAGTCCGATGGGGTTGCCCCAGCATTTT; cdr3_aa: CASSPMGLPQHF
d_call: .; v_call: TRBV20-1; j_call: TRBJ1-3; clone_size: .; cdr3_nt: TGCAGTGCTAGAGATGACCAGACTTCTGGAAACACCATATATTTT; cdr3_aa: CSARDDQTSGNTIYF
d_call: .; v_call: TRBV20-1; j_call: TRBJ2-3; clone_size: .; cdr3_nt: TGCAGTGCTAGAGTTTCGGAGAACACAGATACGCAGTATTTT; cdr3_aa: CSARVSENTDTQYF
d_call: TRBD2; v_call: TRBV6-5; j_call: TRBJ2-2; clone_size: .; cdr3_nt: TGTGCCAGCAGTTCTCGTCGCTTAGCGGGAGGGGCAGGGGAGCTGTTTTTT; cdr3_aa: CASSSRRLAGGAGELFF
d_call: .; v_call: TRBV7-8; j_call: TRBJ1-1; clone_size: .; cdr3_nt: TGTGCCAGCAGCTTAGAAGAATTTTCCCACACTGAAGCTTTCTTT; cdr3_aa: CASSLEEFSHTEAFF
d_call: .; v_call: TRBV15; j_call: TRBJ1-5; clone_size: .; cdr3_nt: TGTGCCACCAGCCCCGGCAATCAGCCCCAGCATTTT; cdr3_aa: CATSPGNQPQHF
d_call: TRBD1; v_call: TRBV7-8; j_call: TRBJ2-6; clone_size: .; cdr3_nt: TGTGCCAGCGGACAGGGATCCGGGGCCAACGTCCTGACTTTC; cdr3_aa: CASGQGSGANVLTF
d_call: .; v_call: TRBV7-2; j_call: TRBJ1-5; clone_size: .; cdr3_nt: TGTGCCAGCAGCTTAACAAGCGTTAGCAATCAGCCCCAGCATTTT; cdr3_aa: CASSLTSVSNQPQHF
d_call: TRBD1; v_call: TRBV6-1; j_call: TRBJ1-1; clone_size: once; cdr3_nt: TGTGCCAGCAGTCCCCTGGGACAGGGGGCGGAAACTGAAGCTTTCTTT; cdr3_aa: CASSPLGQGAETEAFF
d_call: TRBD1; v_call: TRBV19; j_call: TRBJ1-5; clone_size: .; cdr3_nt: TGTGCCAGTAGTACTCCGGGACAGGGCGTTCCGCCCCAGCATTTT; cdr3_aa: CASSTPGQGVPPQHF
d_call: .; v_call: TRBV19; j_call: TRBJ1-1; clone_size: .; cdr3_nt: TGTGCCAGTAGTACTCCCACGGCTGAAGCTTTCTTT; cdr3_aa: CASSTPTAEAFF
d_call: .; v_call: TRBV19; j_call: TRBJ1-4; clone_size: .; cdr3_nt: TGTGCCAGTAGTAATTGGGCAGGGCCAAATGAAAAACTGTTTTTT; cdr3_aa: CASSNWAGPNEKLFF
d_call: TRBD1; v_call: TRBV19; j_call: TRBJ2-5; clone_size: .; cdr3_nt: TGTGCCAGTAGTCCGGGACAGGGTACGGAGACCCAGTACTTC; cdr3_aa: CASSPGQGTETQYF